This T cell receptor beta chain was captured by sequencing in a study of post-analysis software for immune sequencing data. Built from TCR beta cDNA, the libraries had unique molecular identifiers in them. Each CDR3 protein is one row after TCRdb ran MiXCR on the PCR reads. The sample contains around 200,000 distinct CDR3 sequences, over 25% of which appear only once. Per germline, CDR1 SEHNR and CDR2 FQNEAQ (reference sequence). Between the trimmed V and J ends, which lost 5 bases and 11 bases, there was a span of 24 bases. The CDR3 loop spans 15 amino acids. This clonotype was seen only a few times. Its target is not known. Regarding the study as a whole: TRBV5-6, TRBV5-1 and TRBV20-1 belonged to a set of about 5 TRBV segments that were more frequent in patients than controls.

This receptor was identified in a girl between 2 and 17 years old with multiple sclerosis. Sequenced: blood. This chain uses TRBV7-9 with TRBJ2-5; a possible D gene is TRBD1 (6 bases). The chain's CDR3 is CASSPTAPGDNEQYF. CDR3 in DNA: TGTGCCAGCAGCCCGACAGCTCCCGGGGACAATGAGCAGTACTTC.